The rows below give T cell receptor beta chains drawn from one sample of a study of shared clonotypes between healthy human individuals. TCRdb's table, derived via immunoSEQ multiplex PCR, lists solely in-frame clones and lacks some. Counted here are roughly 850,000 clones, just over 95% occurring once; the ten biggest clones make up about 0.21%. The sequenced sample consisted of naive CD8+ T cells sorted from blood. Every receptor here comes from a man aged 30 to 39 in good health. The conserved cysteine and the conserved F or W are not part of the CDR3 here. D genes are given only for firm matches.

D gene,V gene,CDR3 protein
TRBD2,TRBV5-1,ASSTGLAGGPAYNEQF
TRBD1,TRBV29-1,SVEVRDRVTSGANVLT
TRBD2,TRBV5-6,ASSDGGDDYEQY
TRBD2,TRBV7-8,ASSPRVQRGSYEQY
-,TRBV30,AWRGGVPGNTIY
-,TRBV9,ASSFIGRDYGYT
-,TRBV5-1,ASTIRAGETQY
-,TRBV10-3,ATRWEGDSDQAYNEQF
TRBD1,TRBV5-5,ASSFLGGDEQF
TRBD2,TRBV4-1,ASSQAPTSEIYEQY
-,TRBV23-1,ASSPPPELAGEQY
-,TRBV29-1,SVVSGARGYT
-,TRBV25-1,ATTRRDTYEQY
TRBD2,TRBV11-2,ASSPGLAETYEQY
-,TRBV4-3,ASSQDPGEGEQY
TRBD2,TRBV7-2,ASSFSGGGYNEQF
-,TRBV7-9,ASSPLRGPTYEQY
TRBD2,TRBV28,ASSPSSGSTDTQY
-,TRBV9,ASTPGIGYSETQY
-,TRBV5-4,ASSLVFSGGATGELF
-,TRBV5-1,ASSAQNTGELF
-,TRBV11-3,ASSFGQNEQY
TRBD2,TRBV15,ATSRERAGDSYNEQF
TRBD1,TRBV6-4,ASSPDRGDEQF
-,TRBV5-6,ASSLEGTYGYT
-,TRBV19,ASGLLPTDTQY
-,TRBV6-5,ASSNAGLYGYT
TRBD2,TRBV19,ASSKRLAGVGDTQY
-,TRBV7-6,ASSLAGSSYEQY
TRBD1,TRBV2,ASSVRGLGNQPQH
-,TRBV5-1,ASSSGGEQY
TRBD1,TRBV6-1,ASSRGQNYGYT
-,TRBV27,ASSSSGPTYEQY
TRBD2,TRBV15,ATSILLAEQF
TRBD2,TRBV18,ASSGLAGDDTQY
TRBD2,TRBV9,ASSAGTSGFRTDTQY
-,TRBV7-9,ASSLGTEANYGYT
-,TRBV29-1,SVEGSRAGTEAF
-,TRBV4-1,ASSQPGNEQY
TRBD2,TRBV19,ASSLVAGGPDTQY
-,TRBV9,ASSVGDPIHEQF
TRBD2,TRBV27,ASSSSGSSYNEQF
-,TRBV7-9,ASSPGDGELF
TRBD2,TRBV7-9,ASSTIAGERGDTQY
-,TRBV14,ASSPGHRLNEQF
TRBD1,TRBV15,ATSRGGTGNYHEQY
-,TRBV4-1,ASSQRGTRVETQY
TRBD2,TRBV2,ASSEKGPSGNSYEQY
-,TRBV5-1,ASSLTVRERDVNTEAF